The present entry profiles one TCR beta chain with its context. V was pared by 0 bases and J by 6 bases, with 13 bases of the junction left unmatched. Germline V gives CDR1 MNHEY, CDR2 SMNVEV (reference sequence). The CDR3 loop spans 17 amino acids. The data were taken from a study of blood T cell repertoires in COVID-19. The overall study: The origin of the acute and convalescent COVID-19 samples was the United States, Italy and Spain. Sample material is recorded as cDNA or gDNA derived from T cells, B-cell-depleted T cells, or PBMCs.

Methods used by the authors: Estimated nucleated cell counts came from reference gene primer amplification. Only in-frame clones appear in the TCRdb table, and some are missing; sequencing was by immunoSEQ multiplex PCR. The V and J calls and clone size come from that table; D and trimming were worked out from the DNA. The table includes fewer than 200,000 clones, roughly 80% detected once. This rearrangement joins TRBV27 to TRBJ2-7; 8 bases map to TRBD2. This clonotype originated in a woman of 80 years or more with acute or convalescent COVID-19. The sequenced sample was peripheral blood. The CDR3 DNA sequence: TGTGCCAGCAGTTTATCAGACCCCGGGACTAGTCCATCCGAGCAGTACTTC. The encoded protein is CASSLSDPGTSPSEQYF.